These T cell receptor beta chains were read from a single sample in a study of cytomegalovirus exposure and HLA in healthy donors. Sequencing used immunoSEQ multiplex PCR; TCRdb keeps in-frame clones, though not all of them. The sample holds about 190,000 clones, approximately 80% seen once. Material for sequencing was PBMCs. The receptor set was obtained from a woman aged 25 to 39 in good health and CMV-seropositive. Both conserved end residues are part of each CDR3. D genes are given only for firm matches. Size tells how often a clone was seen (once, few, many) or the class of an expanded clone, and some rows leave it out.

CDR3	DNA	size	D	V	J
CASSLASESHGYTF	TGCGCCAGCAGCTTGGCCTCGGAGAGCCATGGCTACACCTTC	-	-	TRBV5-1	TRBJ1-2
CASSLGAREETQYF	TGTGCCAGCAGCTTGGGCGCGAGGGAAGAGACCCAGTACTTC	-	-	TRBV7-2	TRBJ2-5
CASRSGTSTTGELFF	TGTGCCAGCAGATCCGGGACTAGCACTACCGGGGAGCTGTTTTTT	many	TRBD2	TRBV6-5	TRBJ2-2
CASSQQRERPLADTQYF	TGTGCCAGCAGCCAACAGCGGGAGAGGCCTCTCGCAGATACGCAGTATTTT	few	TRBD2	TRBV14	TRBJ2-3
CATSRETGPQGDGYTF	TGTGCCACCAGCAGAGAGACAGGCCCCCAAGGCGATGGCTACACCTTC	-	-	TRBV15	TRBJ1-2
CASKKRSRERETQYF	TGTGCCAGCAAAAAGAGGTCGCGGGAGCGGGAGACCCAGTACTTC	-	TRBD2	TRBV5-6	TRBJ2-5
CATSPGQGALRGSYEQYF	TGTGCCACCTCCCCGGGACAGGGGGCGTTGCGGGGCTCCTACGAGCAGTACTTC	-	TRBD1	TRBV5-5	TRBJ2-7
CASSAGVKNIQYF	TGTGCCAGTTCAGCAGGGGTCAAAAACATTCAGTACTTC	-	-	TRBV27	TRBJ2-4
CASSLQQGEGGYTF	TGCGCCAGCAGCCTGCAACAGGGGGAGGGTGGCTACACCTTC	few	TRBD1	TRBV4-3	TRBJ1-2
CANSLAQGSESNYGYTF	TGCGCCAACAGCTTAGCTCAGGGGAGTGAATCTAACTATGGCTACACCTTC	-	-	TRBV5-1	TRBJ1-2
CASSQENRGSYGYTF	TGCGCCAGCAGCCAAGAGAACAGGGGGTCCTATGGCTACACCTTC	-	TRBD1	TRBV4-1	TRBJ1-2
CASRARTGHQPQHF	TGTGCCAGTAGGGCCCGGACAGGGCATCAGCCCCAGCATTTT	-	TRBD1	TRBV19	TRBJ1-5
CASSLGLAGGTDTQYF	TGTGCCAGCAGCTTGGGACTAGCGGGGGGCACAGATACGCAGTATTTT	few	TRBD2	TRBV5-4	TRBJ2-3
CASSGGRGSTEAFF	TGTGCCAGCAGCGGAGGGAGAGGGAGCACTGAAGCTTTCTTT	once	-	TRBV7-9	TRBJ1-1
CASRDRTGVPLHF	TGTGCCAGCAGAGACAGGACAGGGGTGCCCCTCCACTTT	-	TRBD1	TRBV2	TRBJ1-6
CASQDRATNEKLFF	TGTGCCAGCCAGGACAGGGCAACTAATGAAAAACTGTTTTTT	-	TRBD1	TRBV19	TRBJ1-4
CASSSTGVGELFF	TGTGCCAGCAGCTCCACAGGGGTCGGGGAGCTGTTTTTT	once	-	TRBV21-1	TRBJ2-2
CSVEDGRTYEQYF	TGCAGCGTTGAAGATGGCAGGACCTACGAGCAGTACTTC	-	-	TRBV29-1	TRBJ2-7
CASIVAAMSGDTQYF	TGTGCCAGCATCGTAGCGGCTATGAGCGGGGATACGCAGTATTTT	-	-	TRBV7-2	TRBJ2-3
CASTRTGSREQYF	TGTGCCAGCACTCGGACAGGGTCCCGCGAGCAGTACTTC	-	TRBD1	TRBV6-5	TRBJ2-7
CASSGRTRESPPEAFF	TGTGCCAGCAGCGGAAGGACGAGGGAGTCTCCCCCTGAAGCTTTCTTT	-	-	TRBV11-2	TRBJ1-1
CASSPRTGGSPGSDTQYF	TGTGCCAGCAGCCCGCGGACAGGGGGCAGCCCAGGGTCAGATACGCAGTATTTT	-	TRBD1	TRBV7-2	TRBJ2-3
CASTVGTASGNTIYF	TGTGCCAGCACCGTAGGGACAGCCTCTGGAAACACCATATATTTT	-	TRBD1	TRBV5-6	TRBJ1-3
CASSDSMTSEGVDTQYF	TGTGCCAGCAGTGACTCGATGACTAGCGAGGGCGTAGATACGCAGTATTTT	few	TRBD2	TRBV6-4	TRBJ2-3
CASGFFLGQGIYEQYF	TGTGCTAGTGGTTTTTTTCTCGGGCAGGGCATCTACGAGCAGTACTTC	-	-	TRBV12-5	TRBJ2-7
CASSSPRVAYF	TGTGCCAGCAGTTCGCCCAGGGTTGCGTACTTC	-	-	TRBV28	TRBJ2-5